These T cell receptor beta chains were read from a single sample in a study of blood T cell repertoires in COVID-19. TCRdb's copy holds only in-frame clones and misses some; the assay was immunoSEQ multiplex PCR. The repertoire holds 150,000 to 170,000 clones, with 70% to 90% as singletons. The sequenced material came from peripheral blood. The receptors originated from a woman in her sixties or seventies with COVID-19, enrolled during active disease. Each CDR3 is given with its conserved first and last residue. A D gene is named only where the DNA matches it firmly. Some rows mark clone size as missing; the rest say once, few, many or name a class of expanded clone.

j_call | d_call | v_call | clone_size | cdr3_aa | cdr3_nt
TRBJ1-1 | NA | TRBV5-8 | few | CASSLGGFNTEAFF | TGTGCCAGCAGCTTGGGAGGGTTCAACACTGAAGCTTTCTTT
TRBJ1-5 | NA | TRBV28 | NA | CASSLMGAEQPQHF | TGTGCCAGCAGTTTAATGGGGGCTGAGCAGCCCCAGCATTTT
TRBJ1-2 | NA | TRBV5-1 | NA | CASSLDSLYGYTF | TGCGCCAGCAGCTTGGATAGTTTATATGGCTACACCTTC
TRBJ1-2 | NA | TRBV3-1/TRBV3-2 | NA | CASSQETGHYGYTF | TGTGCCAGCAGCCAGGAGACAGGACACTATGGCTACACCTTC
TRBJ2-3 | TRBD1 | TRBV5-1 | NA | CASSRQGTTDTQYF | TGCGCCAGCAGCCGACAGGGGACCACAGATACGCAGTATTTT
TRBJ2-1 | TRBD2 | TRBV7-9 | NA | CASSLVGTSGRNEQFF | TGTGCCAGCAGCTTAGTTGGGACTAGCGGGAGGAATGAGCAGTTCTTC
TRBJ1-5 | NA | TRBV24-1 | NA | CATSDTRQSGQPQHF | TGTGCCACCAGTGACACCCGACAGTCGGGCCAGCCCCAGCATTTT
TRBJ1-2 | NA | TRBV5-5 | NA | CASSLGVDGYTF | TGTGCCAGCAGCTTAGGGGTGGATGGCTACACCTTC
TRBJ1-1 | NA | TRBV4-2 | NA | CASSQSTVGGAFF | TGTGCCAGCAGCCAATCTACCGTCGGGGGAGCTTTCTTT
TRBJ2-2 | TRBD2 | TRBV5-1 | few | CASSPFGTTTGELFF | TGCGCCAGCAGCCCTTTCGGGACTACCACCGGGGAGCTGTTTTTT
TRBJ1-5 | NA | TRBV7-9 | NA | CASSTDSSNQPQHF | TGTGCCAGCAGCACCGACAGTAGCAATCAGCCCCAGCATTTT
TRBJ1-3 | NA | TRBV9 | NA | CASSVEGGSGNTIYF | TGTGCCAGCAGCGTAGAGGGAGGGTCTGGAAACACCATATATTTT
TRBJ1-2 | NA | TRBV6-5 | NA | CASSYFLGGYTF | TGTGCCAGCAGTTACTTCCTAGGTGGCTACACCTTC
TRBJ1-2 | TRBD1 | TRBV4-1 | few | CASSHAGGAAGYTF | TGCGCCAGCAGCCATGCAGGGGGCGCAGCTGGCTACACCTTC
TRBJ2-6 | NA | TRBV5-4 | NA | CASSSRVSGANVLTF | TGTGCCAGCAGCTCGAGGGTGAGTGGGGCCAACGTCCTGACTTTC
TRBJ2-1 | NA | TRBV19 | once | CASSIRGGVYNEQFF | TGTGCCAGTAGTATTCGGGGCGGGGTGTACAATGAGCAGTTCTTC
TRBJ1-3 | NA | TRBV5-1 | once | CASGAGLNGNTIYF | TGCGCCAGCGGTGCGGGACTAAATGGAAACACCATATATTTT
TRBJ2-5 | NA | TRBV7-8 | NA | CASSAPYRVGETQYF | TGTGCCAGCAGCGCACCTTACAGGGTAGGGGAGACCCAGTACTTC
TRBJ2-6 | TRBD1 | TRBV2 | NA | CASRPILGQGNSGANVLTF | TGTGCCAGCAGGCCAATACTGGGACAGGGGAACTCTGGGGCCAACGTCCTGACTTTC
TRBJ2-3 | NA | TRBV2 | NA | CASSERQSTDTQYF | TGTGCCAGCAGTGAGAGGCAAAGCACAGATACGCAGTATTTT
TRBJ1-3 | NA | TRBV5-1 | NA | CASSLNREYGNTIYF | TGCGCCAGCAGCTTGAACAGGGAGTATGGAAACACCATATATTTT
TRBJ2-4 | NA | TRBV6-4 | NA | CASSDSMGHPSKNIQYF | TGTGCCAGCAGTGACTCGATGGGACATCCTTCTAAAAACATTCAGTACTTC
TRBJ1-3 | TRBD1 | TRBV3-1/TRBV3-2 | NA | CASSQIRGDGSGNTIYF | TGTGCCAGCAGCCAAATCAGGGGGGACGGCTCTGGAAACACCATATATTTT
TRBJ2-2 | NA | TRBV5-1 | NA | CASSPSVRQSIGTGELFF | TGCGCCAGCAGCCCCTCCGTCAGGCAGTCGATCGGCACCGGGGAGCTGTTTTTT
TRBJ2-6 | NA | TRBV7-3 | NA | CASSLGAGSNSGANVLTF | TGTGCCAGCAGCTTGGGAGCAGGTTCGAATTCTGGGGCCAACGTCCTGACTTTC
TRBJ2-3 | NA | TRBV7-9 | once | CASSPWTSTDTQYF | TGTGCCAGCAGCCCTTGGACTAGCACAGATACGCAGTATTTT
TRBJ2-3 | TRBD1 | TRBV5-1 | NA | CASSFTGTGGTDTQYF | TGCGCCAGCAGCTTTACCGGGACAGGGGGAACAGATACGCAGTATTTT
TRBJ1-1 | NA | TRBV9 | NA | CASSVAYGGTEAFF | TGTGCCAGCAGCGTAGCTTACGGGGGAACTGAAGCTTTCTTT
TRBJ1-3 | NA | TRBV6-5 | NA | CASSSPFSGNTIYF | TGTGCCAGCAGCTCCCCGTTCTCTGGAAACACCATATATTTT
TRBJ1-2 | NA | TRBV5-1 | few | CASRDTSYGYTF | TGCGCCAGCAGGGACACGAGCTATGGCTACACCTTC
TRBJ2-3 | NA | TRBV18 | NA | CASSPYGQKNTDTQYF | TGTGCCAGCTCACCATACGGACAGAAAAACACAGATACGCAGTATTTT
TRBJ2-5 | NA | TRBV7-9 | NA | CASSQGGSGLIETQYF | TGTGCCAGCAGCCAGGGGGGAAGTGGCTTGATAGAGACCCAGTACTTC
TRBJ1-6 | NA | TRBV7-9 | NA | CASSLSGSPLHF | TGTGCCAGCAGCTTATCCGGGTCACCCCTCCACTTT
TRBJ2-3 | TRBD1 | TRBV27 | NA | CASSLRRTGQGRTDTQYF | TGTGCCAGCAGTTTAAGGCGGACCGGACAGGGGCGCACAGATACGCAGTATTTT
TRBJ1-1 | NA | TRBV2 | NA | CASSEPLLGGAFF | TGTGCCAGCAGTGAACCCCTACTCGGGGGGGCTTTCTTT
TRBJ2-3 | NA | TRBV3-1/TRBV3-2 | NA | CASSPRGNTDTQYF | TGTGCCAGCAGCCCTCGCGGGAACACAGATACGCAGTATTTT
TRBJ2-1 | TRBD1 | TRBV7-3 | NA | CASSLMGTVIQNEQFF | TGTGCCAGCAGCCTCATGGGGACAGTAATCCAGAATGAGCAGTTCTTC
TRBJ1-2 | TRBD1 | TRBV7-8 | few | CASSQTGTVQNYGYTF | TGTGCCAGCAGCCAAACCGGGACAGTTCAGAACTATGGCTACACCTTC
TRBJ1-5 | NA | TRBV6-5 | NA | CASRRGWEPQHF | TGTGCCAGCAGGCGCGGGTGGGAGCCCCAGCATTTT
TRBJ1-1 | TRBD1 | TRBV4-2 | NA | CASNRQGADTEAFF | TGTGCCAGCAACCGACAGGGGGCGGACACTGAAGCTTTCTTT
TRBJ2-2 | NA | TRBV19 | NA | CASSIKGATGELFF | TGTGCCAGTAGTATTAAAGGGGCCACCGGGGAGCTGTTTTTT
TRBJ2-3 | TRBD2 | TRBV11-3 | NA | CASSLRQTLAGGSDTQYF | TGTGCCAGCAGCTTGCGTCAAACTCTAGCGGGAGGTTCAGATACGCAGTATTTT
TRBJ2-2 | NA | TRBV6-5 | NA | CASSPGYGTGELFF | TGTGCCAGCAGCCCGGGGTATGGAACCGGGGAGCTGTTTTTT
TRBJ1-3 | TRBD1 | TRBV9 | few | CASSVDPPQTGTSGNTIYF | TGTGCCAGCAGCGTAGACCCCCCCCAGACAGGGACGTCCGGAAACACCATATATTTT
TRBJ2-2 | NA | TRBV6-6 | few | CASSRVGGPGRTGELFF | TGTGCCAGCAGTCGGGTCGGAGGGCCTGGTAGAACCGGGGAGCTGTTTTTT
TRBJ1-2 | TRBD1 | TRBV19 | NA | CASSILDRQLSGGYTF | TGTGCCAGTAGTATCCTGGACAGGCAACTCTCCGGGGGCTACACCTTC
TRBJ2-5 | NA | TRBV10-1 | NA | CASSEGYQETQYF | TGCGCCAGCTCGGAGGGGTACCAAGAGACCCAGTACTTC
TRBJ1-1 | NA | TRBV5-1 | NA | CASSFWEVGTEAFF | TGCGCCAGCAGCTTTTGGGAGGTGGGGACTGAAGCTTTCTTT
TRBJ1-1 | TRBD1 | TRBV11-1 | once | CASTFSTGGSTEAFF | TGTGCCAGCACTTTTTCTACAGGGGGTAGCACTGAAGCTTTCTTT
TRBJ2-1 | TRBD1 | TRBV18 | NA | CASSRAEGAEQFF | TGTGCCAGCTCGAGGGCAGAGGGGGCCGAGCAGTTCTTC
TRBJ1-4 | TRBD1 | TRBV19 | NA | CASRGQVPNEKLFF | TGTGCCAGTAGGGGACAGGTGCCTAATGAAAAACTGTTTTTT
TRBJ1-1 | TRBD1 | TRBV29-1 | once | CSVDGRTGAFF | TGCAGCGTTGACGGTCGGACAGGCGCTTTCTTT
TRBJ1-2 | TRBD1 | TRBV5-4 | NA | CASRRDRGGGYTF | TGTGCCAGCAGACGGGACAGGGGGGGCGGCTACACCTTC
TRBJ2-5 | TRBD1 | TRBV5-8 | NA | CASNFLGTGQETQYF | TGTGCCAGCAACTTCCTGGGGACAGGCCAAGAGACCCAGTACTTC
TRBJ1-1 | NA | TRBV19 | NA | CASRRGNTEAFF | TGTGCCAGTAGACGGGGGAACACTGAAGCTTTCTTT
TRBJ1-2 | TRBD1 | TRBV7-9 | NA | CASSLASGTGPNYGYTF | TGTGCCAGCAGCTTAGCTTCCGGGACAGGGCCCAACTATGGCTACACCTTC
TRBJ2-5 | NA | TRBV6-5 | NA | CASSYLGLASWAQYF | TGTGCCAGCAGTTACTTGGGGCTTGCCTCGTGGGCCCAGTACTTC
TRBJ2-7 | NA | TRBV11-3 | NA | CASSLYSGSDEQYF | TGTGCCAGCAGCTTATATTCAGGGTCCGACGAGCAGTACTTC